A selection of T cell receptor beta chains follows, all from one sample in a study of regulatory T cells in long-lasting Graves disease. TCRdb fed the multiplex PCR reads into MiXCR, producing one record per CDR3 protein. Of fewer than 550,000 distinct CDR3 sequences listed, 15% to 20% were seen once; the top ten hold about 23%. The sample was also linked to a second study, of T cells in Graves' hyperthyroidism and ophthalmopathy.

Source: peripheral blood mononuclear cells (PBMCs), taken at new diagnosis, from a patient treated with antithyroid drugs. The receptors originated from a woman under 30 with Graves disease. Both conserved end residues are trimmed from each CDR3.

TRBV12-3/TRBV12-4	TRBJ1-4	ASSRMGDRAEKLF
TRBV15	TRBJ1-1	ATSRTGKNTEAF
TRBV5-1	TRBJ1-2	ASSTGGGANYGYT
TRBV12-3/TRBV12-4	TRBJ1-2	ASSLGGVGYT
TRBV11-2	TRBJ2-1	ASSTRPGLYNEQF
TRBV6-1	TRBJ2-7	ASSDRDKSYEQY
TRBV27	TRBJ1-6	ASSPWDRDNSPLH
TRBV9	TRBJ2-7	ASSEETTGEQY
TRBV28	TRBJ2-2	ASSLEGAGGELF
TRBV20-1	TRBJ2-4	SAPSGGQNIQY
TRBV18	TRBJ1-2	ASSPNRDGYGYT
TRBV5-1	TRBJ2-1	ASSRDTEVNEQF
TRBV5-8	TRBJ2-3	ASGSGRWTDTQY
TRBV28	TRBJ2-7	ASKPTGWAQYEQY
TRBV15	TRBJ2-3	ATSRDRRERSDTQY
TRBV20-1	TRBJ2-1	SARPGLLNEQF
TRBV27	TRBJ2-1	ASSLSGLLSEQF
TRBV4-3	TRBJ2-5	ASSQETSGSQETQY
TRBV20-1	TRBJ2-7	SVTPGTSSTPYEQY
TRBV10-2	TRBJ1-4	ASRDPNEKLF
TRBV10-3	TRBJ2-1	ATEGGYNEQF
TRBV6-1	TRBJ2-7	ATAGTERYEQY
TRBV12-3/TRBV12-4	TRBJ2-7	ASSFNKLRFLY
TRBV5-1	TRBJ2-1	ASSQGEFGNEQF
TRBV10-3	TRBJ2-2	AISEAGELF
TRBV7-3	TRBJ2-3	ASSLISGTDTQY
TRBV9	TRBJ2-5	ASGRLAGEPQETQY